The rows below give T cell receptor beta chains drawn from one sample of a study of blood T cell repertoires in COVID-19. Some clones are missing from TCRdb's copy, which holds only in-frame ones; the method was immunoSEQ multiplex PCR. Here the sample spans about 130,000 clones, around 83% being singletons. Sequencing was carried out using peripheral blood. The origin of the receptors is a man between 60 and 75 years old with acute or convalescent COVID-19. CDR3s leave out the opening cysteine and the closing phenylalanine or tryptophan. Fields, in order: CDR3 protein, V gene.

CDR3 protein: ASSAGSNQPQH; V gene: TRBV5-1
CDR3 protein: ASSLPVGGHNEQF; V gene: TRBV28
CDR3 protein: ASSSPGLAGGLSYNEQF; V gene: TRBV7-9
CDR3 protein: ASSLGDRAYGYT; V gene: TRBV5-1
CDR3 protein: ASSWVPGTGVNTIY; V gene: TRBV5-4
CDR3 protein: ASSLNERKSGTYNEKLF; V gene: TRBV5-1
CDR3 protein: ASSRRERGSYQETQY; V gene: TRBV3-1/TRBV3-2
CDR3 protein: ASSRTGVLYNEQF; V gene: TRBV5-4
CDR3 protein: ASSLEGANYGYT; V gene: TRBV7-3
CDR3 protein: ASRPGTNYEQY; V gene: TRBV28
CDR3 protein: ASSPLRGVGGYT; V gene: TRBV6-5
CDR3 protein: ASSLWAGTIHEQY; V gene: TRBV27
CDR3 protein: ASSPVAGVGNTQY; V gene: TRBV7-3
CDR3 protein: ANPLPRDRGREKLF; V gene: TRBV21-1
CDR3 protein: AWIHPGGNTIY; V gene: TRBV30
CDR3 protein: AGGGTFSYEQY; V gene: TRBV2
CDR3 protein: SASGTRTLH; V gene: TRBV20-1
CDR3 protein: ASSLGLAGDNEQF; V gene: TRBV18
CDR3 protein: ASSAGQGARAF; V gene: TRBV2
CDR3 protein: AWDPAGGPSKQY; V gene: TRBV30